The present entry profiles one T cell receptor beta chain with its context. Primers used in a second PCR of roughly 7 to 11 cycles were a sample-barcoded 5' primer and a J-beta primer mix. TCRdb ran MiXCR on the 5' RACE reads and lists one entry per CDR3 protein. The data hold 1,500,000 or so distinct CDR3 sequences, with less than 45% observed a single time. The data were obtained in a study of blood T cells in healthy people across ages. This CDR3 contains 14 residues. The germline V gene has CDR1 MNHEY and CDR2 SVGAGI. Germline trimming cut 1 base from V and 3 bases from J; bases unmatched to any gene: 3.

Sequences were obtained from blood. The clonotype was recovered from a woman between 18 and 29 years old in good health. The V call is TRBV6-5, the J call TRBJ2-7, with 7 bases matching TRBD1. The CDR3 protein is CASSYYRGSYEQYF. In nucleotides, the CDR3 is TGTGCCAGCAGTTACTACAGGGGAAGCTACGAGCAGTACTTC.